This T cell receptor (beta chain) came from a study of T-cell memory formation after mild COVID-19. One entry per CDR3 protein results from TCRdb running MiXCR on the 5' RACE reads. The repertoire holds 100,000 to 150,000 distinct CDR3 sequences, with about 17% as singletons. The CDR3 contains 14 residues. Germline V CDR1 and CDR2: SEHNR, FQNEAQ (reference sequence). V lost 1 base and J 8 bases, leaving 12 bases between the germline ends. Sequencing used PBMCs or a T cell subset sorted from them (not recorded which). The chain combines TRBV7-9 with TRBJ2-4; D might be TRBD1 (6 bases). This TCR was sampled from a man aged 18 to 35 who had mild COVID-19 (a few samples of this study predate the infection). Cell type and time point are not known. CDR3 nucleotide sequence: TGTGCCAGCAGCTTAGGGTGGCAGGGGTACATTCAGTACTTC. It codes for CASSLGWQGYIQYF.